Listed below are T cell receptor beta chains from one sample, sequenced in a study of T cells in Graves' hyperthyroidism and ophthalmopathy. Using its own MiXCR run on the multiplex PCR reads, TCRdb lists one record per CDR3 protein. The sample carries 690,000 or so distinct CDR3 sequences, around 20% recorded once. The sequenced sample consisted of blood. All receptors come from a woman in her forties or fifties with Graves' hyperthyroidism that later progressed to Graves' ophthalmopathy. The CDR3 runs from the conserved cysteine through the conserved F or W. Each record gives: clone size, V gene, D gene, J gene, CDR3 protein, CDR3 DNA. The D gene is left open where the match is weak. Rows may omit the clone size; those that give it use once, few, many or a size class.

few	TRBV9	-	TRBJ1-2	CASSTPGRDPLGYTF	TGTGCCAGCAGCACCCCGGGGAGGGATCCTCTCGGCTACACCTTC
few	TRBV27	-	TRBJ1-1	CASIQGWFAFF	TGTGCCAGCATTCAAGGGTGGTTCGCTTTCTTT
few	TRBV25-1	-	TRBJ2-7	CASSEYYQGRYEQYF	TGTGCCAGCAGTGAATATTACCAGGGCCGCTACGAGCAGTACTTC
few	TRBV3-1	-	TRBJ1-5	CASSQDPQSRSQHF	TGTGCCAGCAGCCAAGATCCCCAGTCTCGGTCCCAGCATTTT
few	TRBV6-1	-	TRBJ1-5	CASNKDPYSNQPQHF	TGTGCCAGCAATAAGGACCCTTATAGCAATCAGCCCCAGCATTTT
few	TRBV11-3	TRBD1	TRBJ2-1	CASSFDRDTYNEQFF	TGTGCCAGCAGCTTTGACAGGGACACCTACAATGAGCAGTTCTTC
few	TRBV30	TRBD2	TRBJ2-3	CAWSFRRLAGGGTDTQYF	TGTGCCTGGAGTTTCCGTAGACTAGCGGGGGGAGGGACAGATACGCAGTATTTT
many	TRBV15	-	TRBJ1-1	CATSRDGRLNTEAFF	TGTGCCACCAGCAGAGATGGCAGACTGAACACTGAAGCTTTCTTT
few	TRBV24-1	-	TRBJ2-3	CATSKVTDTQYF	TGTGCCACCAGTAAGGTAACAGATACGCAGTATTTT
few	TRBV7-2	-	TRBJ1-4	CASTFSTAEREKLFF	TGTGCCAGCACCTTCTCAACCGCCGAAAGGGAAAAACTGTTTTTT
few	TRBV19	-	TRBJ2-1	CASSIVPGSGEQFF	TGTGCCAGTAGTATAGTCCCAGGCTCGGGTGAGCAGTTCTTC
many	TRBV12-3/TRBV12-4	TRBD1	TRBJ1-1	CASRRTGNTEAFF	TGTGCCAGCAGGAGGACAGGGAACACTGAAGCTTTCTTT
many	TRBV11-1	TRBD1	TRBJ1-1	CASSLDRATVNTEAFF	TGTGCCAGCAGCTTGGACAGGGCGACGGTGAACACTGAAGCTTTCTTT
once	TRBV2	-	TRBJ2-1	CATNGPPSSYNEQFF	TGTGCCACTAACGGGCCTCCGAGCTCCTACAATGAGCAGTTCTTC
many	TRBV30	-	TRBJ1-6	CAWGPEYPLHF	TGTGCCTGGGGCCCTGAATATCCCCTCCACTTT
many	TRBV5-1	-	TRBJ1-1	CASSPGDGSNTEAFF	TGCGCCAGCAGCCCCGGGGACGGCTCGAACACTGAAGCTTTCTTT
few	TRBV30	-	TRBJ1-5	CAWRARAVGDQPQHF	TGTGCCTGGAGAGCTAGGGCAGTGGGGGATCAGCCCCAGCATTTT
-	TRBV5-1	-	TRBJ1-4	CASSLAGSTNEKLFF	TGCGCCAGCAGCTTGGCGGGATCAACTAATGAAAAACTGTTTTTT